This TCR beta chain was sequenced in a study of T cells in Graves' hyperthyroidism and ophthalmopathy. Exclusion followed for patients with uncontrolled infection, other autoimmune disease, pregnancy or lactation. Diagnosis relied on clinical symptoms, serum thyroxine and TRAb, thyroid ultrasound and orbital computed tomography. PBMCs were collected from a roughly 9.7 ml volume of fresh peripheral blood. Germline CDR1 is SEHNR and CDR2 is FQNEAQ (reference sequence). Trimming left V 1 base short and J 0 bases short, with 12 bases between. CDR3 length: 16 amino acids. Overall study results and limits: Most clonotypes expanded in the thyroid (above 0.001) were also present in blood.

Many counts were recorded for this clonotype. Its cognate antigen is unknown. Amplification of TCR beta CDR3 regions used RNA as the template. The primer set for the first-round RT-PCR of the TCR CDR3 was HTBI. A single record per CDR3 protein comes from TCRdb applying MiXCR to the multiplex PCR reads. The table records roughly 170,000 distinct CDR3 sequences, more than 15% of them present only once. This receptor was identified in a woman in her fifties or sixties with Graves' hyperthyroidism. Material: blood. The rearrangement joins TRBV7-9 to TRBJ1-1; D unresolved. The CDR3 DNA reads as TGTGCCAGCAGCTTAGATTCCTGGACCGTGAACACTGAAGCTTTCTTT. This encodes CASSLDSWTVNTEAFF.